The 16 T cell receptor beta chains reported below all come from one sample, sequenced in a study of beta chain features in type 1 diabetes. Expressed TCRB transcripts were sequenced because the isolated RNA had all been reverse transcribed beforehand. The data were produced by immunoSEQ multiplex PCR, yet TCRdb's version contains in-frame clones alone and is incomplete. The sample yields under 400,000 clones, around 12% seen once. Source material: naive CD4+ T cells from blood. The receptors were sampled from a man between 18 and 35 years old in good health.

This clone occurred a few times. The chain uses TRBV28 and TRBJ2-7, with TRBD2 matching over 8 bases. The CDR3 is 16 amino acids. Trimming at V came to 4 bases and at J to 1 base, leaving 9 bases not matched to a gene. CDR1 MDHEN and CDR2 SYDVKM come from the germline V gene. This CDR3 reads CASSSSGAGESYEQYF. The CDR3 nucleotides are TGTGCCAGCAGTTCCTCGGGAGCGGGGGAATCCTACGAGCAGTACTTC. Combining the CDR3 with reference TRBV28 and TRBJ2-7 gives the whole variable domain DVKVTQSSRYLVKRTGEKVFLECVQDMDHENMFWYRQDPGLGLRLIYFSYDVKMKEKGDIPEGYSVSREKKERFSLILESASTNQTSMYLCASSSSGAGESYEQYFGPGTRLTVT.

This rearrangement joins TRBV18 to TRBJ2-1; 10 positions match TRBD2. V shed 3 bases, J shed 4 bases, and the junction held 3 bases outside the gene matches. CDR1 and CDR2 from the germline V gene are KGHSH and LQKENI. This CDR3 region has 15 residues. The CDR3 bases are TGTGCCAGCTCACCCGGGACTAGCGTATACAATGAGCAGTTCTTC. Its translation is CASSPGTSVYNEQFF. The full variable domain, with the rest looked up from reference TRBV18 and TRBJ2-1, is NAGVMQNPRHLVRRRGQEARLRCSPMKGHSHVYWYRQLPEEGLKFMVYLQKENIIDESGMPKERFSAEFPKEGPSILRIQQVVRGDSAAYFCASSPGTSVYNEQFFGPGTRLTVL.

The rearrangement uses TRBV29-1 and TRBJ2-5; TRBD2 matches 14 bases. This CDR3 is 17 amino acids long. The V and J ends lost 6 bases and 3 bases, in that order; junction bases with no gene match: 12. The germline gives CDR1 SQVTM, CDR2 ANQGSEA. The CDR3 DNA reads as TGCAGCGTAGGGGGGACTAGCGGGGGCCACCGAGAAGAGACCCAGTACTTC. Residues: CSVGGTSGGHREETQYF.

Written as DNA, the CDR3 is TGTGCCAGCAGCGGGACAGGGGGTGCCACCGGGGAGCTGTTTTTT. Amino acids: CASSGTGGATGELFF. The chain carries TRBV6-6 and TRBJ2-2; TRBD1 aligns across 11 bases. Unmatched junction bases numbered 4, after V lost 6 bases and J lost 4 bases. The CDR3 is 15 amino acids. CDR1 and CDR2 (germline): MNHNY, SVGAGI (reference sequence).

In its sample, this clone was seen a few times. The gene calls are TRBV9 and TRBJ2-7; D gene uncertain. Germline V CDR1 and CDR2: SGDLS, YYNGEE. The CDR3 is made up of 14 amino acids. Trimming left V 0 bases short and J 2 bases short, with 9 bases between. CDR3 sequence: CASSVEERAYEQYF. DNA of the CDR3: TGTGCCAGCAGCGTAGAGGAGCGAGCCTACGAGCAGTACTTC. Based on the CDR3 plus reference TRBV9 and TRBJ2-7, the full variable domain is DSGVTQTPKHLITATGQRVTLRCSPRSGDLSVYWYQQSLDQGLQFLIQYYNGEERAKGNILERFSAQQFPDLHSELNLSSLELGDSALYFCASSVEERAYEQYFGPGTRLTVT.

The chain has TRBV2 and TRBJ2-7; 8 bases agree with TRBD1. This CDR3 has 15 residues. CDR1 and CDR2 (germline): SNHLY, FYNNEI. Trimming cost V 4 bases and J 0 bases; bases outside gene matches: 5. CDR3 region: CASSGVRGRSYEQYF. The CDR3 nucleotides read TGTGCCAGCAGTGGGGTCAGGGGGCGCTCCTACGAGCAGTACTTC.

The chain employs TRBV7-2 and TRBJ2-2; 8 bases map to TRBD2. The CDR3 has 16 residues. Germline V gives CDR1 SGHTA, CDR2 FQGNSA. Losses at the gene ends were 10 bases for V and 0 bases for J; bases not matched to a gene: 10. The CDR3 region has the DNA TGTGCCACCCCCCGGGAGGGGGGCGCGAACACCGGGGAGCTGTTTTTT. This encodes CATPREGGANTGELFF.

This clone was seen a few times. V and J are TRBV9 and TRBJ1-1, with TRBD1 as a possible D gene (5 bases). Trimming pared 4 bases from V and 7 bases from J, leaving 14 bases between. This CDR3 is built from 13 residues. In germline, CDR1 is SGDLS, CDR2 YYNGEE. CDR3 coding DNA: TGTGCCAGCAGCTCCGCCCGGGGGAATGAAGCTTTCTTT. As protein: CASSSARGNEAFF.

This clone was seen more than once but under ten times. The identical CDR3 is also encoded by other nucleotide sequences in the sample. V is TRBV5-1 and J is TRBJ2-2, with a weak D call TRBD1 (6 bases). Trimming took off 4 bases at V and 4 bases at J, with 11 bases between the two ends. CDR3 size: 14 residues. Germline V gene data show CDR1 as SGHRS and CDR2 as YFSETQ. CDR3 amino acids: CASSIGQTTGELFF. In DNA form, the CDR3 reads TGCGCCAGCAGCATAGGACAGACCACCGGGGAGCTGTTTTTT. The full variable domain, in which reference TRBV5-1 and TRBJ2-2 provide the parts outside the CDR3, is KAGVTQTPRYLIKTRGQQVTLSCSPISGHRSVSWYQQTPGQGLQFLFEYFSETQRNKGNFPGRFSGRQFSNSRSEMNVSTLELGDSALYLCASSIGQTTGELFFGEGSRLTVL.

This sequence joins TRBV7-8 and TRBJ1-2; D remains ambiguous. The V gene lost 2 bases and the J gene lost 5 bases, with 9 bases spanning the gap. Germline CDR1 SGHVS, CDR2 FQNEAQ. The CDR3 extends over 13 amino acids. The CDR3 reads CASSLTRQYGYTF. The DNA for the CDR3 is TGTGCCAGCAGCTTAACCAGGCAGTATGGCTACACCTTC.

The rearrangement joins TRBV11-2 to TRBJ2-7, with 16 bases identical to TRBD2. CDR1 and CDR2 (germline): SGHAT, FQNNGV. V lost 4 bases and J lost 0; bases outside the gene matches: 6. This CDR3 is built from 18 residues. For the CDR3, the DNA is TGTGCCAGCAGCTCGGGACTAGCGGGAGGGAGGAGCTCCTACGAGCAGTACTTC. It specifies CASSSGLAGGRSSYEQYF.

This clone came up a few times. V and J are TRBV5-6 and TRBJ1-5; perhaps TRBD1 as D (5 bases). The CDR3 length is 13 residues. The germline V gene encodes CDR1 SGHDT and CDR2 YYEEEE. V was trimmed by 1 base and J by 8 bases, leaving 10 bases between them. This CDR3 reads CASSLTGLEPQHF. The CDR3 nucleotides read TGTGCCAGCAGCTTGACAGGTTTGGAGCCCCAGCATTTT.

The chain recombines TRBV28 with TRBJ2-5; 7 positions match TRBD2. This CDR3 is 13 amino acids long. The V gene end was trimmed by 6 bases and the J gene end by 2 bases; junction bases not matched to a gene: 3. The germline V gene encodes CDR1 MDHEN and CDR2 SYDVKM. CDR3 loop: CASRRGRQETQYF. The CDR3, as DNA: TGTGCCAGCAGGCGGGGGAGACAAGAGACCCAGTACTTC.

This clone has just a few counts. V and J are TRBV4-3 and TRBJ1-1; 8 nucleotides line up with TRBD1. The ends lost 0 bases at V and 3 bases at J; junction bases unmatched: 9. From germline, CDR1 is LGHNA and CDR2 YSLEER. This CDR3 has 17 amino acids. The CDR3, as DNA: TGCGCCAGCAGCCAAGAAGCCGGGACAGGACTTTACACTGAAGCTTTCTTT. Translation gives CASSQEAGTGLYTEAFF.

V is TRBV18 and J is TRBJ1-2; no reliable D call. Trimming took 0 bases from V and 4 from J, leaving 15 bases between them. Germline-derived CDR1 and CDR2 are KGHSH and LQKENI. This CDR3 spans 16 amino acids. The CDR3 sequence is CASSPPAVNLAYGYTF. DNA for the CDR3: TGTGCCAGCTCACCACCCGCAGTCAACCTTGCCTATGGCTACACCTTC.

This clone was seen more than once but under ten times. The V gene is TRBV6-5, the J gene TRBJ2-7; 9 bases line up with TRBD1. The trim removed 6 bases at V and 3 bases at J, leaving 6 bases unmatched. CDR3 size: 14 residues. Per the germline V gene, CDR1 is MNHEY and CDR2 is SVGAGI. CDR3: CASSRGTGFYEQYF. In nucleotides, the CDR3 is TGTGCCAGCAGCCGCGGGACAGGGTTCTACGAGCAGTACTTC.